The rows below give T cell receptor beta chains drawn from one sample of a study of CD8+ T cells in alopecia areata. This table comes from immunoSEQ multiplex PCR, and its TCRdb copy is limited to in-frame clones, with some not included. The data contain fewer than 110,000 clones, 84% of them singletons. This specimen was CD8+ T cells sorted from blood, taken at week 24, from a patient treated with tofacitinib. These receptors came from a human donor with alopecia areata. The CDR3 runs from the conserved cysteine through the conserved F or W. The D gene is left open where the match is weak. Clone size is given for some rows only: seen once, a few or many times, or a class if the clone is expanded.

J gene,V gene,D gene,clone size,CDR3 DNA,CDR3 protein
TRBJ2-3,TRBV5-1,TRBD2,NA,TGCGCCAGCAGCTTGGGTAGCGGGGGTGGAGATACGCAGTATTTT,CASSLGSGGGDTQYF
TRBJ2-5,TRBV4-1,TRBD2,NA,TGCGCCAGCAGCCATCTACTAGCGGGGGGTGAAGAGACCCAGTACTTC,CASSHLLAGGEETQYF
TRBJ2-5,TRBV7-9,NA,NA,TGTGCCAGCAGCTCTTGGGAGACCCAGTACTTC,CASSSWETQYF
TRBJ2-7,TRBV29-1,NA,NA,TGCAGCGTTGATTCCAGGGGCGAGCAGTACTTC,CSVDSRGEQYF
TRBJ2-7,TRBV29-1,TRBD2,NA,TGCAGCGTTGAAGAGGGGGTAGCGGGGAAATCCTACGAGCAGTACTTC,CSVEEGVAGKSYEQYF
TRBJ1-6,TRBV5-6,NA,few,TGTGCCAGCAGTTACGGGACGTCCGTCTCTGGCCTCCACTTT,CASSYGTSVSGLHF
TRBJ2-7,TRBV5-1,TRBD2,NA,TGCGCCAGTAGACTAGCGGGGGGCCCCTACGAGCAGTACTTC,CASRLAGGPYEQYF
TRBJ2-3,TRBV7-9,NA,medium-sized,TGTGCCAGCACTGGTAGCAGCTCCACAGATACGCAGTATTTT,CASTGSSSTDTQYF
TRBJ2-7,TRBV5-4,NA,NA,TGTGCCAGCAGCCCCCGCGACAGTTCCTACGAGCAGTACTTC,CASSPRDSSYEQYF
TRBJ2-7,TRBV19,TRBD2,NA,TGTGCCAGTAGTATACGGGGCGGGGGGACCTACGAGCAGTACTTC,CASSIRGGGTYEQYF
TRBJ2-1,TRBV4-2,NA,NA,TGTGCCAGCAGCCCCTACAGTACAGGGCCTAGGTTCTTC,CASSPYSTGPRFF
TRBJ2-3,TRBV4-3,NA,NA,TGCGCCAGCAGCCTCGACAGCACAGATACGCAGTATTTT,CASSLDSTDTQYF
TRBJ2-2,TRBV6-5,NA,NA,TGTGCCAGCAGTTATGAGCGCGTCGGGGAGCTGTTTTTT,CASSYERVGELFF
TRBJ2-3,TRBV5-1,TRBD2,NA,TGCGCCAGCAGTTCGACTAGCGGGGGGCCGGCAGATACGCAGTATTTT,CASSSTSGGPADTQYF
TRBJ1-4,TRBV7-9,NA,NA,TGTGCCAGCATTCCCGTCCGAGGTGAAAAACTGTTTTTT,CASIPVRGEKLFF
TRBJ1-1,TRBV7-9,NA,NA,TGTGCCAGCAGCCCGCTGGGAGACAGACCGAACACTGAAGCTTTCTTT,CASSPLGDRPNTEAFF
TRBJ2-3,TRBV7-9,NA,NA,TGTGCCAGCGGAAAGGACAGATATATCACAGATACGCAGTATTTT,CASGKDRYITDTQYF
TRBJ2-7,TRBV6-1,TRBD1,NA,TGTGCCAGCAGTGATACAGGGGGTTCACCCTACGAGCAGTACTTC,CASSDTGGSPYEQYF
TRBJ2-5,TRBV7-8,NA,NA,TGTGCCAGCAGCTTAGAATGGGCTACCCAAGAGACCCAGTACTTC,CASSLEWATQETQYF
TRBJ2-7,TRBV4-3,TRBD2,NA,TGCGCCAGCAGCCAAGTCACTAGCGGAGCCTACGAGCAGTACTTC,CASSQVTSGAYEQYF
TRBJ2-3,TRBV5-1,TRBD2,NA,TGCGCCAGCAGCTTGAGGCTAGCGGGGGCTCTAGATACGCAGTATTTT,CASSLRLAGALDTQYF
TRBJ2-1,TRBV7-7,NA,NA,TGTGCTAGCAGCCCCGGGGGTACGTTGGATGACTCCTACAATGAGCAGTTCTTC,CASSPGGTLDDSYNEQFF
TRBJ2-1,TRBV6-4,NA,NA,TGTGCCAGCAGTAGACGGGCCGGGTCAGGCAATGAGCAGTTCTTC,CASSRRAGSGNEQFF
TRBJ2-3,TRBV27,NA,NA,TGTGCCAGCAGTTTATTGGAGAGCACAGATACGCAGTATTTT,CASSLLESTDTQYF
TRBJ2-7,TRBV2,NA,NA,TGTGCCAGCAGTGACAGCTACGAGCAGTACTTC,CASSDSYEQYF
TRBJ2-3,TRBV2,NA,NA,TGTGCCAGCAGTGTAGCAATCGAGGCAGATACGCAGTATTTT,CASSVAIEADTQYF
TRBJ1-6,TRBV7-2,NA,once,TGTGCCAGCAGCTTAGACGGGCGACAGGACTTGTCCTATAATTCACCCCTCCACTTT,CASSLDGRQDLSYNSPLHF
TRBJ1-2,TRBV15,NA,NA,TGTGCCACCAGCAGAGATCGGGCAGCGGGGACAGGCTACACCTTC,CATSRDRAAGTGYTF
TRBJ1-2,TRBV2,NA,NA,TGTGCCAGCAGTGAAGATCAAGGGGACTATGGCTACACCTTC,CASSEDQGDYGYTF
TRBJ2-1,TRBV5-1,TRBD1,NA,TGCGCCAGCAGCTTGAGGTCCGGATTTGGACAGGGCTCCTACAATGAGCAGTTCTTC,CASSLRSGFGQGSYNEQFF
TRBJ2-1,TRBV10-2,NA,NA,TGCGCCAGCAGTGTCCCGAGCGGGCCCTACAATGAGCAGTTCTTC,CASSVPSGPYNEQFF
TRBJ2-2,TRBV7-2,NA,NA,TGTGCCAGCAGCTTTCTTCCGGGGCAGACAACCGGGGAGCTGTTTTTT,CASSFLPGQTTGELFF
TRBJ2-7,TRBV2,TRBD2,NA,TGTGCCAGCAGGACCGGGACTAGCGGGGGTGAGAGCTCCTACGAGCAGTACTTC,CASRTGTSGGESSYEQYF
TRBJ2-5,TRBV4-1,TRBD1,NA,TGCGCCAGCAGCGGACAGGCTCAAGAGACCCAGTACTTC,CASSGQAQETQYF
TRBJ2-5,TRBV7-7,TRBD1,NA,TGTGCTAGCAGCCAGAGGACAGGGGAGCAAGAGACCCAGTACTTC,CASSQRTGEQETQYF
TRBJ1-2,TRBV5-1,NA,NA,TGCGCCAGCAGCTTGACCGGACCCGACGACTATGGCTACACCTTC,CASSLTGPDDYGYTF
TRBJ2-7,TRBV4-3,NA,NA,TGCGCCAGCAGCCAAGATTCTCGGGGCGTACCCTACGAGCAGTACTTC,CASSQDSRGVPYEQYF
TRBJ1-1,TRBV7-8,TRBD1,NA,TGTGCCAGCAGCTCGACATCCGGGACAGGGGCTTTGAAGGATGAAGCTTTCTTT,CASSSTSGTGALKDEAFF
TRBJ2-7,TRBV11-2,NA,NA,TGTGCCCCGAGGGGCCCGAGAGATTACGAGCAGTACTTC,CAPRGPRDYEQYF
TRBJ2-3,TRBV18,TRBD1,NA,TGTGCCAGCTCACCATCGACAGGGGAGGATACGCAGTATTTT,CASSPSTGEDTQYF
TRBJ1-5,TRBV6-5,NA,NA,TGTGCCAGCTGTTCGTCAGCTTATAGCAATCAGCCCCAGCATTTT,CASCSSAYSNQPQHF
TRBJ1-6,TRBV14,NA,NA,TGTGCCAGCAGCCAAGGGGTAGGGGCTAATTCACCCCTCCACTTT,CASSQGVGANSPLHF
TRBJ1-2,TRBV4-2,NA,NA,TGTGCCAGCAGCCACCCGATGGCGGAAGTTAACTATGGCTACACCTTC,CASSHPMAEVNYGYTF
TRBJ2-1,TRBV4-1,NA,NA,TGCGCCAGCAGCCAGGCGAGCGGGTTAGCCTCCTACAATGAGCAGTTCTTC,CASSQASGLASYNEQFF